One T cell receptor beta chain is described in this entry. The data are from a study of blood T cell repertoires in COVID-19. V was pared by 8 bases and J by 0 bases, with 23 bases between. The CDR3 loop spans 18 amino acids. In germline, CDR1 is KGHSH, CDR2 LQKENI. Seattle patients were enrolled during active infection and followed longitudinally. The assay was immunoSEQ multiplex PCR, and TCRdb's table has in-frame clones only and misses some. This sample has about 440,000 clones; about 91% occur once, and the top ten carry over 9.5%. The chain uses TRBV18 and TRBJ1-5; unclear D gene. Sequencing was done on a sample of peripheral blood. The receptor was derived from a woman in her forties or fifties with COVID-19, enrolled during active disease. CDR3 protein: CASPQTRGRIYSNQPQHF. The CDR3 DNA reads TGTGCCAGCCCCCAAACCAGAGGCCGGATATATAGCAATCAGCCCCAGCATTTT.